These 19 T cell receptor beta chains originate from one sample sequenced in a study of blood T cell repertoires in COVID-19. Sequencing used immunoSEQ multiplex PCR; TCRdb keeps in-frame clones, though not all of them. The sample lists around 130,000 clones, approximately 80% occurring once. Source material: peripheral blood. The source is a man between 65 and 85 years old with acute or convalescent COVID-19.

The chain joins TRBV7-9 to TRBJ1-1; 11 bases align to TRBD1. Trimming cost V 5 bases and J 11 bases; bases outside gene matches: 10. Germline assignment: CDR1 SEHNR and CDR2 FQNEAQ (reference sequence). The CDR3 contains 14 residues. The CDR3 loop reads CASSLIGTGGDAFF. The CDR3 nucleotides read TGTGCCAGCAGCCTTATAGGGACAGGGGGGGATGCTTTCTTT.

This clone was seen more than once but under ten times. DNA of the CDR3: TGTGCCAGCAGCTCCTTATTGGGGCAGGGACTAAACTATGGCTACACCTTC. Its protein is CASSSLLGQGLNYGYTF. This rearrangement joins TRBV5-4 to TRBJ1-2, with D possibly matching TRBD1 (5 bases). Trimming shortened V by 3 bases and J by 2 bases, and 20 bases separated the two germline ends. The CDR3 runs to 17 residues. Germline CDR1 reads SGHNT; CDR2 reads YYREEE (reference sequence).

This chain links TRBV27 with TRBJ1-3; D remains unclear. V was clipped by 0 bases and J by 0 bases, with 9 bases between them. Germline values: CDR1 MNHEY, CDR2 SMNVEV (reference sequence). The CDR3 runs 16 residues. The CDR3 DNA is TGTGCCAGCAGTTTATCGGCGGTTGACTCTGGAAACACCATATATTTT. This encodes CASSLSAVDSGNTIYF.

This clone showed up many times. The chain links TRBV5-6 to TRBJ2-7, with D perhaps matching TRBD1 (5 bases). The CDR3 runs 14 residues. The germline V and J ends were trimmed by 4 bases and 6 bases, with 17 bases remaining between them. In germline, CDR1 is SGHDT, CDR2 YYEEEE. The CDR3 region is CASSHGIGAGEQYF. CDR3 sequence (DNA): TGTGCCAGCAGCCATGGGATAGGGGCAGGCGAGCAGTACTTC.

V and J are TRBV2 and TRBJ1-2; 11 bases fit TRBD1. The CDR3 has 15 amino acids. The germline V gene has CDR1 SNHLY and CDR2 FYNNEI. Germline trimming cut 4 bases from V and 8 bases from J; bases unmatched to any gene: 9. The CDR3 reads CASSGGQGAPYGYTF. The CDR3 coding sequence is TGTGCCAGCAGTGGCGGACAGGGGGCTCCTTACGGCTACACCTTC.

The genes are TRBV18 and TRBJ1-2, with 8 bases fitting TRBD1. The V gene end was trimmed by 3 bases and the J gene end by 3 bases; junction bases not matched to a gene: 0. The CDR3 is 13 amino acids. From germline, CDR1 is KGHSH and CDR2 LQKENI. CDR3 sequence: CASSPDRDYGYTF. In nucleotides, the CDR3 is TGTGCCAGCTCACCGGACAGGGACTATGGCTACACCTTC.

The chain links TRBV3-1 (or the pseudogene TRBV3-2) to TRBJ2-2; 7 nucleotides agree with TRBD1. CDR3 size: 16 residues. In germline, CDR1 is LGHDT, CDR2 YNNKEL (reference sequence). J was trimmed by 1 base and V by 2 bases; bases with no gene match: 4. CDR3 sequence reads: CASSQPTGRNTGELFF. CDR3 coding DNA: TGTGCCAGCAGCCAACCGACAGGGAGGAACACCGGGGAGCTGTTTTTT.

The chain links TRBV29-1 to TRBJ2-1; weak D call: TRBD2 (5 bases). CDR1 and CDR2 (germline): SQVTM, ANQGSEA. The CDR3 runs 16 residues. Trimming left V 1 base short and J 7 bases short, with 20 bases between. The CDR3: CSVEVKGALRANEQFF. The CDR3 bases are TGCAGCGTTGAAGTAAAGGGAGCCCTACGGGCGAATGAGCAGTTCTTC.

The chain couples TRBV27 to TRBJ1-6; 7 bases match TRBD1. Trimming at V came to 3 bases and at J to 8 bases, leaving 4 bases not matched to a gene. The germline CDR1 and CDR2 sequences are MNHEY and SMNVEV (reference sequence). The CDR3 spans 14 residues. The CDR3 sequence is CASSFDREYSPLHF. In DNA, the CDR3 is TGTGCCAGCAGTTTCGACAGGGAATATTCACCCCTCCACTTT.

This clone was seen more than once but under ten times. The V gene is TRBV5-6, the J gene TRBJ2-3; D call uncertain. Germline CDR1 is SGHDT and CDR2 is YYEEEE. The CDR3 is 14 residues long. Trimming stripped 0 bases from V and 2 bases from J, with 7 bases between. The chain's CDR3 is CASSLAGFTDTQYF. DNA of the CDR3: TGTGCCAGCAGCTTGGCCGGGTTCACAGATACGCAGTATTTT. Drawing the rest from reference TRBV5-6 and TRBJ2-3, the complete variable domain is DAGVTQSPTHLIKTRGQQVTLRCSPKSGHDTVSWYQQALGQGPQFIFQYYEEEERQRGNFPDRFSGHQFPNYSSELNVNALLLGDSALYLCASSLAGFTDTQYFGPGTRLTVL.

This chain joins TRBV7-2 and TRBJ2-3; D unclear. Per the germline V gene, CDR1 is SGHTA and CDR2 is FQGNSA. The CDR3 has 15 amino acids. V lost 5 bases to trimming and J lost 1 base, with 13 bases between them. The CDR3 nucleotides are TGTGCCAGCAGCCCGAGCCCCGAGCGCACAGATACGCAGTATTTT. Translated, it gives CASSPSPERTDTQYF.

The rearrangement joins TRBV6-5 to TRBJ1-2; TRBD1 aligns across 9 bases. Trimming at V came to 5 bases and at J to 5 bases, leaving 6 bases not matched to a gene. In germline, CDR1 is MNHEY, CDR2 SVGAGI. The CDR3 totals 14 residues. This CDR3 reads CASSTDRGWYGYTF. CDR3 bases: TGTGCCAGCAGTACCGACAGGGGGTGGTATGGCTACACCTTC.

The chain joins TRBV6-5 to TRBJ2-7, with D perhaps TRBD2 (5 bases). The V and J ends lost 2 bases and 3 bases respectively, with 11 bases between them. The CDR3 sequence is 14 residues long. The V gene's germline CDR1 is MNHEY and CDR2 SVGAGI. The CDR3 DNA sequence: TGTGCCAGCAGTTACACCCACGGGAACTACGAGCAGTACTTC. It translates to CASSYTHGNYEQYF.

V and J are TRBV5-6 and TRBJ1-3; maybe TRBD1 (5 bases). The CDR3 length is 16 residues. V was pared by 1 base and J by 1 base, with 12 bases between. CDR1 SGHDT and CDR2 YYEEEE come from the germline V gene. CDR3: CASSLWGDWSGNTIYF. The CDR3 region has the DNA TGTGCCAGCAGCTTGTGGGGCGACTGGTCTGGAAACACCATATATTTT.

This sequence joins TRBV2 and TRBJ1-5, with 8 bases matching TRBD1. The germline gives CDR1 SNHLY, CDR2 FYNNEI. V gave up 5 bases and J gave up 3 bases; unmatched junction bases: 3. The CDR3 contains 14 residues. The CDR3 reads CASSWTGYNQPQHF. CDR3 sequence (DNA): TGTGCCAGCAGTTGGACAGGGTACAATCAGCCCCAGCATTTT. Together with reference TRBV2 and TRBJ1-5, the CDR3 gives the full variable domain: EPEVTQTPSHQVTQMGQEVILRCVPISNHLYFYWYRQILGQKVEFLVSFYNNEISEKSEIFDDQFSVERPDGSNFTLKIRSTKLEDSAMYFCASSWTGYNQPQHFGDGTRLSIL.

This chain connects TRBV4-1 to TRBJ1-2; no firm D call. Trimming shortened V by 1 base and J by 6 bases, and 18 bases separated the two germline ends. Germline V lookup: CDR1 MGHRA, CDR2 YSYEKL. The CDR3 has 16 amino acids. The CDR3: CASSQAVNRGWDGYTF. In DNA, the CDR3 is TGCGCCAGCAGCCAAGCGGTTAACCGGGGTTGGGATGGCTACACCTTC.

V usage is TRBV5-1 and J usage is TRBJ1-2; 12 bases are shared with TRBD1. The V gene's germline CDR1 is SGHRS and CDR2 YFSETQ. This CDR3 contains 14 residues. The V and J ends lost 7 bases and 8 bases, in that order; junction bases with no gene match: 9. The CDR3 coding sequence is TGCGCCAGCGGTACAGGGACAGGGGGCGAAGGCTACACCTTC. Amino acid sequence: CASGTGTGGEGYTF. Using reference TRBV5-1 and TRBJ1-2 for the parts outside the CDR3, the full variable domain is KAGVTQTPRYLIKTRGQQVTLSCSPISGHRSVSWYQQTPGQGLQFLFEYFSETQRNKGNFPGRFSGRQFSNSRSEMNVSTLELGDSALYLCASGTGTGGEGYTFGSGTRLTVV.

The gene calls are TRBV7-9 and TRBJ2-3; maybe TRBD2 (5 bases). CDR3 length equals 16 residues. Trimming removed 1 base at V and 2 bases at J, with 13 bases between. Germline V CDR1 and CDR2: SEHNR, FQNEAQ (reference sequence). CDR3 region: CASSLVGRRVTDTQYF. The CDR3 region has the DNA TGTGCCAGCAGCTTAGTAGGTCGGCGGGTCACAGATACGCAGTATTTT.

This rearrangement joins TRBV5-1 to TRBJ2-5; D is unresolved. This CDR3 region has 13 residues. Trimming removed 0 bases from V and 4 bases from J, with 7 bases in between. CDR1 is SGHRS and CDR2 is YFSETQ in the germline V gene. In DNA, the CDR3 is TGCGCCAGCAGCTTGGTACCGGGAGAGACCCAGTACTTC. It is translated as CASSLVPGETQYF.